The T cell receptor beta chain under discussion was sequenced for a study of blood T cell repertoires in COVID-19. Profiling relied on immunoSEQ multiplex PCR, and the TCRdb table lists in-frame clones only, not all of them. The repertoire holds about 80,000 clones, about four fifths seen once, with 7% to 9.5% in the top ten. Germline V CDR1 and CDR2: SGHNT, YENEEA. This CDR3 contains 14 residues. The V and J ends lost 1 base and 1 base respectively, with 7 bases between them. The sequenced sample was peripheral blood. This rearrangement joins TRBV11-3 to TRBJ1-2; D not certain. The clonotype comes from a human donor in a cohort sampled during active COVID-19. DNA for the CDR3: TGTGCCAGCAGCTTAGGTCCGGTTAACTATGGCTACACCTTC. Translation gives CASSLGPVNYGYTF. The full variable domain, in which reference TRBV11-3 and TRBJ1-2 provide the parts outside the CDR3, is EAGVVQSPRYKIIEKKQPVAFWCNPISGHNTLYWYLQNLGQGPELLIRYENEEAVDDSQLPKDRFSAERLKGVDSTLKIQPAELGDSAVYLCASSLGPVNYGYTFGSGTRLTVV.